This note documents a single T cell receptor (beta chain) sequence. The assay was immunoSEQ multiplex PCR, and TCRdb's table has in-frame clones only and misses some. The sample carries some 190,000 clones, approximately 80% recorded once. The CDR3 is 14 residues long. The V segment lost 4 bases and the J segment 4 bases; nucleotides outside the gene matches: 4. Germline CDR1 and CDR2: LNHDA and SQIVND (reference sequence). These data are taken from a study of blood T cell repertoires in COVID-19. The sequencing input was PBMCs or T cells enriched from blood (not recorded which). V is TRBV19 and J is TRBJ2-4; 7 nucleotides match TRBD1. This TCR was sampled from a man aged 25-40 years with acute COVID-19. The CDR3 sequence: CASSTWTGKNIQYF. The CDR3 DNA reads as TGTGCCAGTAGTACATGGACAGGTAAAAACATTCAGTACTTC.